This TCR beta chain was found in a study of cytomegalovirus exposure and HLA in healthy donors. Study-wide context: The study placed around 85% of its approximately 430 genotyped donors in the Caucasian-associated ancestry cluster.

This CDR3 contains 13 residues. Looked up from germline, CDR1 is SEHNR and CDR2 is FQNEAQ (reference sequence). The study, taken as a whole, reports: According to a later analysis, donors in an Asian-associated ancestry cluster reportedly had fewer N-insertions than the approximately 670-donor mean.

Points on this clone: Its antigen is currently unknown. The junction departs from germline at one end; a sequencing error may be responsible. Other DNA sequences in the same sample also yield this CDR3.

With 60 Vbeta and 13 Jbeta primers, the PCR was carried out. Profiled with immunoSEQ multiplex PCR; TCRdb holds only in-frame clones, not every one. The table has 150,000 to 200,000 clones, approximately 73% seen once. The V call is TRBV7-9, the J call TRBJ1-1, with TRBD1 matching 7 bases. This clonotype was obtained from a woman aged 18-29 years in good health and CMV-seropositive. Source material: PBMCs. The CDR3 protein is CASSSDRHTEAFF. Written as DNA, the CDR3 is TGTGCCAGCAGCTCGGACAGGCACACCGAAGCTTTCTTT.